The 7 T cell receptor beta chains below come from one sample, sequenced in a study of T cell clones after liver transplantation. Using immunoSEQ multiplex PCR, the repertoire was profiled, and TCRdb retains in-frame clones only, with some absent. This repertoire shows tens of thousands of clones, 71% found once; its top ten account for 15%. The material was CD4+ T cells from blood, obtained before liver transplant. The source of these receptors is a human donor who received a liver transplant.

The chain carries TRBV11-2 and TRBJ2-3; weak D call: TRBD1 (6 bases). CDR1 is SGHAT, CDR2 FQNNGV, per germline. Trimming pared 5 bases from V and 4 bases from J, leaving 16 bases between. The CDR3 consists of 15 residues. The CDR3 DNA sequence: TGTGCCAGCAGCCCACAGGGAGTAGCAGCAGATACGCAGTATTTT. It encodes CASSPQGVAADTQYF.

This clone has at least ten counts. The rearrangement joins TRBV9 to TRBJ2-7; 11 bases agree with TRBD1. V lost 4 bases to trimming and J lost 2 bases; unmatched junction nucleotides: 5. The CDR3 loop spans 15 amino acids. Germline values: CDR1 SGDLS, CDR2 YYNGEE. The chain's CDR3 is CASSLGTGGPYEQYF. The CDR3 coding sequence is TGTGCCAGCAGCCTCGGGACAGGGGGACCCTACGAGCAGTACTTC. Filled out from reference TRBV9 and TRBJ2-7, the complete variable domain reads DSGVTQTPKHLITATGQRVTLRCSPRSGDLSVYWYQQSLDQGLQFLIQYYNGEERAKGNILERFSAQQFPDLHSELNLSSLELGDSALYFCASSLGTGGPYEQYFGPGTRLTVT.

This clone was detected only a few times. V gene TRBV7-9 combines with J gene TRBJ2-7; no firm D call. CDR1 and CDR2 (germline): SEHNR, FQNEAQ (reference sequence). V was shortened by 0 bases and J by 2 bases, with 8 bases between the two germline ends. CDR3 length equals 14 residues. CDR3 nucleotides: TGTGCCAGCAGCTTAGCGCACAGCCCCTACGAGCAGTACTTC. As protein: CASSLAHSPYEQYF.

The chain employs TRBV16 and TRBJ1-6; no firm D call. The V gene's germline CDR1 is KGHSY and CDR2 FQNENV. The CDR3 is 15 residues long. Trimming pared 2 bases from V and 6 bases from J, leaving 11 bases between. CDR3 nucleotides: TGTGCCAGCAGCCAAATCCCGGTTGCTAATTCACCCCTCCACTTT. It specifies CASSQIPVANSPLHF.

V is TRBV19 and J is TRBJ2-7; maybe TRBD1 (6 bases). V shed 7 bases and J shed 2 bases, with 15 bases lying between them. This CDR3 region has 14 residues. Germline V gene sequence: CDR1 LNHDA, CDR2 SQIVND (reference sequence). DNA of the CDR3: TGTGCCAGTACCACGACAGGCGGTACCTACGAGCAGTACTTC. Protein: CASTTTGGTYEQYF.

This clone is a singleton in its sample. The chain couples TRBV27 to TRBJ2-7; TRBD1 matches 8 bases. Germline V gene data show CDR1 as MNHEY and CDR2 as SMNVEV (reference sequence). The V and J ends lost 6 bases and 6 bases, in that order; junction bases with no gene match: 7. CDR3 length equals 13 residues. CDR3 sequence reads: CASSKDREREQYF. Written as DNA, the CDR3 is TGTGCCAGCAGCAAGGACAGGGAACGCGAGCAGTACTTC.

This chain joins TRBV28 and TRBJ1-2, with a weak D call TRBD1 (6 bases). The CDR3 totals 15 residues. CDR1 MDHEN and CDR2 SYDVKM come from the germline V gene. V gave up 1 base and J gave up 3 bases, with 12 bases separating them. The CDR3, as DNA: TGTGCCAGCAGTTTATTGCGGGGGCGTGACTATGGCTACACCTTC. Protein: CASSLLRGRDYGYTF.